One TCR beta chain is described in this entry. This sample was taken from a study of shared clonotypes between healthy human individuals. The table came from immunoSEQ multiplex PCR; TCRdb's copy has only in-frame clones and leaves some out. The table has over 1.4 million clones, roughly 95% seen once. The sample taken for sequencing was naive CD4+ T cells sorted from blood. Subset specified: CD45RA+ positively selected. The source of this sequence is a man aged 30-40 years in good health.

The CDR3 DNA reads as TGCGCCAGCAGCTTGGGGGACAGCCCTGGCTACACCTTC. Amino acids: CASSLGDSPGYTF. The rearrangement joins TRBV5-1 to TRBJ1-2, with 7 bases lining up with TRBD1. CDR1 is SGHRS and CDR2 is YFSETQ in the germline V gene. This CDR3 has 13 residues. V trimming: 0 bases; J trimming: 7 bases; junction bases outside the gene matches: 3.